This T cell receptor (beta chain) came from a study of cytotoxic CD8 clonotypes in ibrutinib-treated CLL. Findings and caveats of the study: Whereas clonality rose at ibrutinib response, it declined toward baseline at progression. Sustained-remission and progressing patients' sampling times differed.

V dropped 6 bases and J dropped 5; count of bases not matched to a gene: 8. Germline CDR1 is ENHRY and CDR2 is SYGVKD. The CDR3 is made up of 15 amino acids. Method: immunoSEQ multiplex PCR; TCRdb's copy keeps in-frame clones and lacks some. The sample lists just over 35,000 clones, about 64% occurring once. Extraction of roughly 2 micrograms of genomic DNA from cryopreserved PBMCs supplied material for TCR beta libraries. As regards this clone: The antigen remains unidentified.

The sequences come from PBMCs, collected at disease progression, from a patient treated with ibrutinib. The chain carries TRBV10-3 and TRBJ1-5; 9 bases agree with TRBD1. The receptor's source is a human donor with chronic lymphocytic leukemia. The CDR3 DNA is TGTGCCATCAGGGACGGGACAGGGCGCGATCAGCCCCAGCATTTT. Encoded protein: CAIRDGTGRDQPQHF.